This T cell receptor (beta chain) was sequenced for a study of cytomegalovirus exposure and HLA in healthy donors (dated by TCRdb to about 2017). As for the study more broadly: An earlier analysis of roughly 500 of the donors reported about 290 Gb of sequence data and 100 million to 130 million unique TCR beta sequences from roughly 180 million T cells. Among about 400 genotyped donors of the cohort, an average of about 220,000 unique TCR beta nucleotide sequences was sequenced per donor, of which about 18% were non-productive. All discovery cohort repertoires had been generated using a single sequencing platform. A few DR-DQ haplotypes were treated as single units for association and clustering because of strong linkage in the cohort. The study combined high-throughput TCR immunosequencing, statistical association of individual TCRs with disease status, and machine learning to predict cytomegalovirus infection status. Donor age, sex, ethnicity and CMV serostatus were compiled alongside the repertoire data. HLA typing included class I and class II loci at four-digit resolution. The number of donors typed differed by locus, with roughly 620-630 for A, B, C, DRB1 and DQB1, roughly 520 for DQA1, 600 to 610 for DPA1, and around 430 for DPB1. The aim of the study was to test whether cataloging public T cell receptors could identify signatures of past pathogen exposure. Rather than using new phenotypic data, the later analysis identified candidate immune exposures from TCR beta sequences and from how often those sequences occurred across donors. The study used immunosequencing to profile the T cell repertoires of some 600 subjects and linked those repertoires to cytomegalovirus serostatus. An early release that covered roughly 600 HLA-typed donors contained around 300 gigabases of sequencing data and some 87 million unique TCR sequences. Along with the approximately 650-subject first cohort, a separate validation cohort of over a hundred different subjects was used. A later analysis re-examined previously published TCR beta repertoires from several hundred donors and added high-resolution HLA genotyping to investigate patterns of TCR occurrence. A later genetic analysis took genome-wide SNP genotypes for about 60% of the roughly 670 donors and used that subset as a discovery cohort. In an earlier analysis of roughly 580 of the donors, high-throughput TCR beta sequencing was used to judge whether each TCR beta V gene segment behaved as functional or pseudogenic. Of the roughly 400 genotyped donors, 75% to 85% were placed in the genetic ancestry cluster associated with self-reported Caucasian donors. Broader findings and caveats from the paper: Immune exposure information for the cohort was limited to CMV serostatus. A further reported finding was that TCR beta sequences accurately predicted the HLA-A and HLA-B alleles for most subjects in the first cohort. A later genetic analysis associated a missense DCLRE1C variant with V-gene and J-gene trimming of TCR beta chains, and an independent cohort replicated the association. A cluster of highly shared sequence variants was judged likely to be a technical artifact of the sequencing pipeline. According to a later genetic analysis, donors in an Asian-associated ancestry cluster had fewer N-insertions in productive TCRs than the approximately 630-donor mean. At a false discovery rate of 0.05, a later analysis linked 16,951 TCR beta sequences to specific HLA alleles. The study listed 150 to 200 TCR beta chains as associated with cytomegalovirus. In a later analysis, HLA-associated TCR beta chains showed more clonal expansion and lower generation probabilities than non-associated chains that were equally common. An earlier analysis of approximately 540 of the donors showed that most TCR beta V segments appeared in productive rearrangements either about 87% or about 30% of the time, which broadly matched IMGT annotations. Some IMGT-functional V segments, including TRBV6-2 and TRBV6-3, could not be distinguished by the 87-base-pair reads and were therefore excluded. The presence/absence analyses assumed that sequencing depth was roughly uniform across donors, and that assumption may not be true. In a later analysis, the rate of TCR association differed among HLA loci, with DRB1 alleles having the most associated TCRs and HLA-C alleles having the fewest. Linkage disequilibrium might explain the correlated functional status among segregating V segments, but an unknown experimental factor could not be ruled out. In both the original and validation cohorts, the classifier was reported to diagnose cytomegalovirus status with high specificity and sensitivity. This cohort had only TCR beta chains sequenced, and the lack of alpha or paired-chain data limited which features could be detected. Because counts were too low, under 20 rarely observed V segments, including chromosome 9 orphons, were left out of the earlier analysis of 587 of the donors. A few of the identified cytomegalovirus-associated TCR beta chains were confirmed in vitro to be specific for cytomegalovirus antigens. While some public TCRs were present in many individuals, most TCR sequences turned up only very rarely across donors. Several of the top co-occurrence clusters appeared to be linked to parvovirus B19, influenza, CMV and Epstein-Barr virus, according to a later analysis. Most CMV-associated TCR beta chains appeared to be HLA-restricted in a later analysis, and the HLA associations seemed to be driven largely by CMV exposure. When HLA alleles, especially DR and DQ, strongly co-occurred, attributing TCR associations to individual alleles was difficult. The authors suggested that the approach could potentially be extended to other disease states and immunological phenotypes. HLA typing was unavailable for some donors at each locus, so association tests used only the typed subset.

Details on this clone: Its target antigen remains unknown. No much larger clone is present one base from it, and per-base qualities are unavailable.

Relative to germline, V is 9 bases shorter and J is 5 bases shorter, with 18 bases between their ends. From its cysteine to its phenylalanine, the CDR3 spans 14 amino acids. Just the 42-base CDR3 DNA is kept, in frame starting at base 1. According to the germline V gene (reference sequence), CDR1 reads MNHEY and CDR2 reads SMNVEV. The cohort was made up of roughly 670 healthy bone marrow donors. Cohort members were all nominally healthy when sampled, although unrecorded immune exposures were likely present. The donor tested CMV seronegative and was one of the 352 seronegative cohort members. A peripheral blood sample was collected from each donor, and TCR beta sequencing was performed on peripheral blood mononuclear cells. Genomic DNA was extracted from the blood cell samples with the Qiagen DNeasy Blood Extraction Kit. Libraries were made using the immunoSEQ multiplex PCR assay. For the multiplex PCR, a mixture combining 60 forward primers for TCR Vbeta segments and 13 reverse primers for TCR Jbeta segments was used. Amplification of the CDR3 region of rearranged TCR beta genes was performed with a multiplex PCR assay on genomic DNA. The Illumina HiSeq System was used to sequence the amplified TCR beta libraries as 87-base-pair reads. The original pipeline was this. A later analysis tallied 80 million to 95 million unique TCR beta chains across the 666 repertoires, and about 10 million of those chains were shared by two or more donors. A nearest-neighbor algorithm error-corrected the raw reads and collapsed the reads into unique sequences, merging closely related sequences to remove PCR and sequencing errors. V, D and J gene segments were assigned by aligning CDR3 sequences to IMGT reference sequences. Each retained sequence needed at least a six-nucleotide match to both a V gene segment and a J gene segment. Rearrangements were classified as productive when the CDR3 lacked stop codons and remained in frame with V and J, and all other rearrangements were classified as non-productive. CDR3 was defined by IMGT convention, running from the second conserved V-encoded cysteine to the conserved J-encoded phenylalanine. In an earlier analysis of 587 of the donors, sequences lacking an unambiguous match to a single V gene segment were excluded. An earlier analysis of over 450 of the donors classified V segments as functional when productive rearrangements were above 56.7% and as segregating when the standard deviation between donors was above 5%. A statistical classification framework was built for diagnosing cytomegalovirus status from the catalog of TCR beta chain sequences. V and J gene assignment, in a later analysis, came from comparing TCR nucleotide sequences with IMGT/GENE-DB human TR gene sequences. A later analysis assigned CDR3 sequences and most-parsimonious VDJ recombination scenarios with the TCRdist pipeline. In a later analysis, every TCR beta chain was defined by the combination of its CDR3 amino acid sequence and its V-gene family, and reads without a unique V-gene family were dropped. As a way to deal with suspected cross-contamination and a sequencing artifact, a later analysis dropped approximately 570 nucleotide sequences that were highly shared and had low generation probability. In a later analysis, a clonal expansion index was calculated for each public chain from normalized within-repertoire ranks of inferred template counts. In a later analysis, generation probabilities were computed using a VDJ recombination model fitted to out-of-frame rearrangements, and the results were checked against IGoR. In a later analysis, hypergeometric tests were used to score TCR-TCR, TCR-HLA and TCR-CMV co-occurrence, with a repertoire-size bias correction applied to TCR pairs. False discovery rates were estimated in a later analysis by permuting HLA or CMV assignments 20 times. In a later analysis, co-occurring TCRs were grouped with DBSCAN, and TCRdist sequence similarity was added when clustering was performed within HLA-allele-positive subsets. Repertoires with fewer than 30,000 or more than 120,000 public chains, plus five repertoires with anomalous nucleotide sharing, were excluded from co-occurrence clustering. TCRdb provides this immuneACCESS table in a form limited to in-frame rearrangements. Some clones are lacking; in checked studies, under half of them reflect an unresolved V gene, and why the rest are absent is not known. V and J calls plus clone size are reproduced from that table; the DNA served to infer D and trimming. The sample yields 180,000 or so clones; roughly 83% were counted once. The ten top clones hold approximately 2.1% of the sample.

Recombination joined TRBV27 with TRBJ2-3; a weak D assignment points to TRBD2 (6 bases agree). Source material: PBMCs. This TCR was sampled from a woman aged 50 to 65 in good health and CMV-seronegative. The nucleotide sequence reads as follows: TGTGCCAGTTCCAGGGCGAGGGAGGAAGATACGCAGTATTTT. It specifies CASSRAREEDTQYF.